This TCR beta chain was sequenced during a study of blood T cell repertoires in COVID-19. Method: immunoSEQ multiplex PCR; TCRdb's copy keeps in-frame clones and lacks some. The table lists 150,000 to 200,000 clones, around 82% of them singletons. The germline V gene has CDR1 MGHDK and CDR2 SYGVNS. The CDR3 contains 15 residues. V shed 6 bases and J 6 bases; nucleotides not matched to a gene: 8. The chain joins TRBV25-1 to TRBJ2-2; the match to TRBD1 covers 9 bases. The origin of this receptor is a man aged 60 to 75 who had recovered from COVID-19. The sample was peripheral blood. The DNA of the CDR3 is TGTGCCAGCAGGGGACAGGGAGGGTTGGCCGGGGAGCTGTTTTTT. The encoded protein is CASRGQGGLAGELFF.